Sequencing of this T cell receptor (beta chain) was carried out in a study of neoadjuvant anti-PD-1 for oral cavity cancer. The CDR3 is 14 residues long. V was pared by 2 bases and J by 4 bases, with 4 bases of the junction left unmatched. Germline values: CDR1 SGHRS, CDR2 YFSETQ. Profiled with immunoSEQ multiplex PCR; TCRdb holds only in-frame clones, not every one. The sample contains under 85,000 clones, approximately 80% of which appear only once. The rearrangement links TRBV5-1 to TRBJ2-5, with TRBD2 matching over 8 bases. Here the sequenced sample was PBMCs, taken before nivolumab (anti-PD-1) treatment. The receptor's source is a person between 40 and 79 years old with oral cavity squamous cell carcinoma. CDR3 region: CASSFQGLGETQYF. CDR3 nucleotides: TGCGCCAGCAGCTTCCAGGGACTAGGAGAGACCCAGTACTTC.